This is a list of T cell receptor beta chains from one sample in a study of T-cell reconstitution after alpha-beta-depleted transplantation in children. TCRdb re-called the PCR reads with MiXCR, one entry per CDR3 protein. The data contain 200,000 to 250,000 distinct CDR3 sequences, approximately 6.9% of them singletons. This specimen consisted of PBMCs, obtained before TCRalphabeta/CD19-depleted stem cell transplant. These receptors came from a boy younger than 10 with acute lymphoblastic leukemia, due to receive a stem cell transplant. CDR3s include the opening cysteine and the closing phenylalanine or tryptophan. A D gene is named only where the DNA matches it firmly. Clone size is stated in some rows and not others, as once, few, many or a class when expanded.

TRBD2,TRBJ2-3,TRBV4-3,few,CASSQGMRGDTDTQYF,TGCGCCAGCAGCCAAGGAATGCGGGGGGACACAGATACGCAGTATTTT
NA,TRBJ1-6,TRBV12-3/TRBV12-4,few,CASSGGSNSPLHF,TGTGCCAGCAGTGGGGGGAGTAATTCACCCCTCCACTTT
NA,TRBJ1-1,TRBV7-9,few,CASSLYYEAFF,TGTGCCAGCAGCTTATATTACGAAGCTTTCTTT
NA,TRBJ1-1,TRBV19,NA,CASSQSRGWTEAFF,TGTGCCAGTAGTCAATCCCGAGGATGGACTGAAGCTTTCTTT
TRBD1,TRBJ2-1,TRBV11-2,NA,CASSSGQGHYNEQFF,TGTGCCAGCAGCTCGGGACAGGGGCACTACAATGAGCAGTTCTTC
TRBD2,TRBJ2-1,TRBV2,NA,CATTGTSGNSYNEQFF,TGTGCCACAACCGGGACTAGCGGGAACTCCTACAATGAGCAGTTCTTC
TRBD1,TRBJ2-7,TRBV11-3,few,CASSLGTEVSYEQYF,TGTGCCAGCAGCTTGGGGACAGAAGTCTCCTACGAGCAGTACTTC
TRBD2,TRBJ2-5,TRBV7-2,many,CASSFASGAGGETQYF,TGTGCCAGCAGCTTTGCTAGCGGGGCCGGGGGGGAGACCCAGTACTTC
NA,TRBJ1-1,TRBV4-1,many,CASSQEYLRRESGTEAFF,TGCGCCAGCAGCCAAGAATATCTCCGGAGGGAATCGGGCACTGAAGCTTTCTTT
TRBD1,TRBJ1-4,TRBV5-1,many,CASSFGSRTGPNEKLFF,TGCGCCAGCAGCTTCGGGTCCCGGACAGGGCCAAATGAAAAACTGTTTTTT
NA,TRBJ1-4,TRBV28,many,CATLRQATNEKLFF,TGTGCCACCCTTAGGCAGGCAACTAATGAAAAACTGTTTTTT
TRBD2,TRBJ2-1,TRBV2,many,CASKGLAGAYNEQFF,TGTGCCAGCAAGGGGTTAGCGGGAGCCTACAATGAGCAGTTCTTC
NA,TRBJ2-3,TRBV6-4,many,CASSVRLGGTDTQYF,TGTGCCAGCAGTGTGAGACTAGGCGGCACAGATACGCAGTATTTT
NA,TRBJ2-5,TRBV6-1,NA,CASSSGTGGSTHPETQYF,TGTGCCAGCTCGTCGGGGACCGGAGGGTCTACCCACCCAGAGACCCAGTACTTC
NA,TRBJ2-7,TRBV2,few,CASSGGNRFSYEQYF,TGTGCCAGCAGTGGCGGTAACAGGTTCTCCTACGAGCAGTACTTC
NA,TRBJ1-6,TRBV20-1,many,CSARTPEDSPLHF,TGCAGTGCGAGGACCCCGGAGGATTCACCCCTCCACTTT
TRBD1,TRBJ2-1,TRBV28,few,CASSLGQGIRNEQFF,TGTGCCAGCAGTTTGGGACAGGGAATAAGGAATGAGCAGTTCTTC
TRBD2,TRBJ2-3,TRBV12-3/TRBV12-4,NA,CASSPLRGGVEDTQYF,TGTGCCAGCAGCCCATTGCGGGGGGGAGTTGAAGATACGCAGTATTTT
NA,TRBJ1-2,TRBV12-3/TRBV12-4,few,CASSLRTLVYTF,TGTGCCAGCAGTCTAAGGACCCTGGTCTACACCTTC
NA,TRBJ2-5,TRBV7-9,once,CASSLERGPETQYF,TGTGCCAGCAGCTTAGAACGTGGCCCGGAGACCCAGTACTTC
TRBD1,TRBJ2-7,TRBV7-2,many,CASSAFDRAYEQYF,TGTGCCAGCAGCGCCTTTGACAGGGCCTACGAGCAGTACTTC
TRBD1,TRBJ1-1,TRBV20-1,many,CSARRGTGGPNTEAFF,TGCAGTGCTAGGCGCGGGACAGGGGGCCCGAACACTGAAGCTTTCTTT
NA,TRBJ1-2,TRBV7-9,many,CASSTTTAYGYTF,TGTGCCAGCAGCACAACGACAGCCTATGGCTACACCTTC
NA,TRBJ2-2,TRBV27,many,CASSSRDPIGELFF,TGTGCCAGCAGTTCCCGTGACCCCATCGGGGAGCTGTTTTTT
NA,TRBJ2-6,TRBV5-6,few,CASREDRSGANVLTF,TGTGCCAGCAGGGAGGACCGCTCTGGGGCCAACGTCCTGACTTTC
NA,TRBJ1-5,TRBV7-2,NA,CASSLGGVYQPQHF,TGTGCCAGCAGCTTAGGGGGAGTCTATCAGCCCCAGCATTTT
NA,TRBJ2-1,TRBV27,once,CASSSATGTTEQFF,TGTGCCAGCAGTTCAGCTACAGGGACCACTGAGCAGTTCTTC
NA,TRBJ2-7,TRBV6-1,few,CASSTGTSNEQYF,TGTGCCAGCAGTACCGGGACATCGAACGAGCAGTACTTC
NA,TRBJ1-1,TRBV20-1,many,CSARVPGEYTEAFF,TGCAGTGCTAGGGTCCCAGGGGAGTACACTGAAGCTTTCTTT
NA,TRBJ1-1,TRBV7-2,few,CASSQGRRNTEAFF,TGTGCCAGCAGTCAGGGACGGAGGAACACTGAAGCTTTCTTT
TRBD2,TRBJ2-3,TRBV5-1,many,CASSLSGLESTDTQYF,TGCGCCAGCAGCTTGTCCGGACTAGAGAGCACAGATACGCAGTATTTT
NA,TRBJ2-3,TRBV5-1,many,CASSFRADTQYF,TGCGCCAGCAGCTTCCGGGCAGATACGCAGTATTTT
TRBD1,TRBJ1-2,TRBV6-2/TRBV6-3,NA,CASSYSTGEGLDGYTF,TGTGCCAGCAGTTACTCGACAGGGGAGGGGCTCGATGGCTACACCTTC
TRBD2,TRBJ2-7,TRBV6-6,many,CASSYRGRDEQYF,TGTGCCAGCAGTTACCGTGGGAGGGACGAGCAGTACTTC
NA,TRBJ1-2,TRBV2,few,CASFRPGGRTINYGYTF,TGTGCCAGCTTCAGACCGGGGGGGAGGACGATCAACTATGGCTACACCTTC
NA,TRBJ1-2,TRBV3-1,many,CASSQERGAYGYTF,TGTGCCAGCAGCCAAGAAAGGGGGGCCTATGGCTACACCTTC
TRBD1,TRBJ2-5,TRBV6-5,few,CASMHRGGETQYF,TGTGCCAGCATGCACAGGGGTGGGGAGACCCAGTACTTC
NA,TRBJ2-7,TRBV5-1,NA,CASSLDQGFYEQYF,TGCGCCAGCAGCTTGGACCAGGGCTTCTACGAGCAGTACTTC
NA,TRBJ2-3,TRBV29-1,many,CSVVAQASTDTQYF,TGCAGCGTTGTAGCCCAAGCAAGCACAGATACGCAGTATTTT
NA,TRBJ2-7,TRBV24-1,many,CATNQGPRSEQYF,TGTGCCACCAATCAGGGGCCCAGGTCCGAGCAGTACTTC
NA,TRBJ1-2,TRBV4-2,many,CASSPTGNPNYGYTF,TGTGCCAGCAGCCCTACAGGGAATCCTAACTATGGCTACACCTTC
NA,TRBJ1-5,TRBV12-3/TRBV12-4,many,CASSFDSNQPQHF,TGTGCCAGCAGTTTCGATAGCAATCAGCCCCAGCATTTT
NA,TRBJ1-5,TRBV7-2,NA,CASSYRGNQPQHF,TGTGCCAGCAGCTACAGGGGCAATCAGCCCCAGCATTTT
NA,TRBJ1-2,TRBV29-1,many,CSAGTGNYGYTF,TGCAGCGCGGGGACGGGGAACTATGGCTACACCTTC
NA,TRBJ1-1,TRBV29-1,many,CSVKSRKNIGHTEAFF,TGCAGCGTGAAATCCCGAAAAAACATCGGGCACACTGAAGCTTTCTTT
NA,TRBJ2-1,TRBV5-1,many,CASSLGRGAGQDEQFF,TGCGCCAGCAGCTTGGGGCGGGGGGCCGGACAGGATGAGCAGTTCTTC
TRBD1,TRBJ2-2,TRBV6-5,many,CASSYSTGGYTGELFF,TGTGCCAGCAGTTACTCGACAGGGGGCTACACCGGGGAGCTGTTTTTT
TRBD2,TRBJ2-7,TRBV28,many,CASSSLVAGERAEQYF,TGTGCCAGCAGTTCCCTAGTAGCGGGAGAACGCGCCGAGCAGTACTTC
TRBD2,TRBJ2-7,TRBV18,many,CASSPTSEAYEQYF,TGTGCCAGCTCACCAACTAGCGAGGCCTACGAGCAGTACTTC
NA,TRBJ2-7,TRBV19,few,CASSQGSTYEQYF,TGTGCCAGTAGCCAGGGGTCCACCTACGAGCAGTACTTC